A selection of T cell receptor beta chains follows, all from one sample in a study of cytomegalovirus exposure and HLA in healthy donors. Here immunoSEQ multiplex PCR was the method, and the copy in TCRdb shows in-frame clones only, minus some. This table holds approximately 200,000 clones, roughly 80% found once. The sequenced sample was PBMCs. The receptors shown here come from a man between 35 and 55 years old in good health and CMV-seronegative. CDR3s include the opening cysteine and the closing phenylalanine or tryptophan. The order of the fields is D gene, J gene, clone size, V gene, CDR3 DNA, CDR3 protein. The D gene is left open where the match is weak. Some rows have no size entry. The others give once, few or many, or a class for an expanded clone.

d_gene: NA; j_gene: TRBJ1-2; abundance: NA; v_gene: TRBV28; CDR3nt: TGTGCCAGCAGTCCCGGTGCGAAGTGGGGGCGGCCGGGCAACTATGGCTACACCTTC; CDR3aa: CASSPGAKWGRPGNYGYTF
d_gene: TRBD1; j_gene: TRBJ2-7; abundance: NA; v_gene: TRBV28; CDR3nt: TGTGCCAGCAGACAGGGGACCCGCGAGCAGTACTTC; CDR3aa: CASRQGTREQYF
d_gene: NA; j_gene: TRBJ2-5; abundance: NA; v_gene: TRBV7-8; CDR3nt: TGTGCCAGCAGCCAAGGACGCGGAGGGTCGGGAGAGACCCAGTACTTC; CDR3aa: CASSQGRGGSGETQYF
d_gene: TRBD2; j_gene: TRBJ2-7; abundance: NA; v_gene: TRBV6-6; CDR3nt: TGTGGCCGCGGTGGACTAGCGGATCCTTACGAGCAGTACTTC; CDR3aa: CGRGGLADPYEQYF
d_gene: NA; j_gene: TRBJ1-2; abundance: once; v_gene: TRBV5-8; CDR3nt: TGTGCCAGCAGTCCCTCGGGCGGGGCGCCTAACTATGGCTACACCTTC; CDR3aa: CASSPSGGAPNYGYTF
d_gene: TRBD1; j_gene: TRBJ2-7; abundance: NA; v_gene: TRBV15; CDR3nt: TGTGCCACCAGCAGGGACGACAGGGTCAGCTCCTACGAGCAGTACTTC; CDR3aa: CATSRDDRVSSYEQYF
d_gene: NA; j_gene: TRBJ2-7; abundance: NA; v_gene: TRBV19; CDR3nt: TGTGCCAGTAGTTCCGTTTTATCCTACGAGCAGTACTTC; CDR3aa: CASSSVLSYEQYF
d_gene: NA; j_gene: TRBJ1-6; abundance: NA; v_gene: TRBV2; CDR3nt: TGTGCCAGCAAGCGGGACGGAGATATCGAAGCCCTCCACTTT; CDR3aa: CASKRDGDIEALHF
d_gene: TRBD2; j_gene: TRBJ2-7; abundance: NA; v_gene: TRBV9; CDR3nt: TGTGCCAGCAGCGTTGGACCCTCGAAGGGGAGGGCGCACGAGCAGTACTTC; CDR3aa: CASSVGPSKGRAHEQYF
d_gene: NA; j_gene: TRBJ1-1; abundance: NA; v_gene: TRBV4-1; CDR3nt: TGCGCCAGCAGACGGCAGGCGAACACTGAAGCTTTCTTT; CDR3aa: CASRRQANTEAFF
d_gene: NA; j_gene: TRBJ2-3; abundance: NA; v_gene: TRBV4-1; CDR3nt: TGCGCCAGCAGCCAAGATGGTAGTAAGGGGAACACAGATACGCAGTATTTT; CDR3aa: CASSQDGSKGNTDTQYF